This is a list of T cell receptor beta chains from one sample in a study of blood T cell repertoires in COVID-19. The assay was immunoSEQ multiplex PCR, and TCRdb's table has in-frame clones only and misses some. The sample comprises some 170,000 clones, about 90% of which are singletons, and 0.95% to 1.5% rests with the top ten. The sample was PBMCs or T cells enriched from blood (not recorded which). Source of these receptors: a human donor with acute COVID-19. The donor label of this sample is uncertain. The CDR3 runs from the conserved cysteine through the conserved F or W. D genes are given only for firm matches. Size tells how often a clone was seen (once, few, many) or the class of an expanded clone, and some rows leave it out.

clone_size	v_call	d_call	j_call	cdr3_aa	cdr3_nt
.	TRBV5-4	TRBD1	TRBJ2-3	CASSGAGTDSTDTQYF	TGTGCCAGCAGCGGAGCCGGGACAGACTCCACAGATACGCAGTATTTT
.	TRBV19	TRBD1	TRBJ2-1	CASSGQPGQAYNEQFF	TGTGCCAGTAGTGGACAGCCGGGACAGGCTTACAATGAGCAGTTCTTC
.	TRBV13	TRBD2	TRBJ2-1	CASSPGREAGGPNNEQFF	TGTGCCAGCAGCCCCGGCAGGGAGGCGGGGGGGCCAAACAATGAGCAGTTCTTC
.	TRBV30	.	TRBJ1-3	CAWCEGHSGNTIYF	TGTGCCTGGTGTGAGGGACACTCTGGAAACACCATATATTTT
.	TRBV29-1	TRBD1	TRBJ1-1	CSVITGTGVEAFF	TGCAGCGTTATAACCGGGACAGGCGTCGAAGCTTTCTTT
.	TRBV10-3	TRBD2	TRBJ2-3	CAISASSGGGDTQYF	TGTGCCATCAGTGCCTCTAGCGGGGGTGGAGATACGCAGTATTTT
.	TRBV6-5	TRBD1	TRBJ1-1	CASSYEGDSPNTEAFF	TGTGCCAGCAGTTACGAGGGGGACAGCCCGAACACTGAAGCTTTCTTT
.	TRBV3-1/TRBV3-2	TRBD1	TRBJ1-2	CASSHRDRTSGYTF	TGTGCCAGCAGCCACCGGGACAGGACCTCCGGCTACACCTTC
few	TRBV10-3	TRBD1	TRBJ2-6	CAISPDRGNVLTF	TGTGCCATCAGTCCGGACAGGGGGAACGTCCTGACTTTC
.	TRBV6-2/TRBV6-3	TRBD1	TRBJ1-2	CASSYLWGTGTYGYTF	TGTGCCAGCAGTTACCTGTGGGGGACAGGGACTTATGGCTACACCTTC
once	TRBV6-5	TRBD1	TRBJ1-2	CASSSGTGGNYGYTF	TGTGCCAGCAGCTCCGGGACAGGGGGCAACTATGGCTACACCTTC
.	TRBV14	.	TRBJ1-2	CASSPRIGSHYGYTF	TGTGCCAGCAGCCCCCGAATCGGGTCCCACTATGGCTACACCTTC
.	TRBV7-3	.	TRBJ2-1	CASSLMGRGNEQFF	TGTGCCAGCAGCTTAATGGGTAGAGGCAATGAGCAGTTCTTC
.	TRBV3-1/TRBV3-2	.	TRBJ2-5	CASSQEWGVQETQYF	TGTGCCAGCAGCCAAGAATGGGGAGTCCAAGAGACCCAGTACTTC
.	TRBV2	TRBD1	TRBJ1-1	CASSLGQANAFF	TGTGCCAGCAGCTTGGGACAGGCGAATGCTTTCTTT
.	TRBV12-5	.	TRBJ2-3	CASGLGGPSTDTQYF	TGTGCTAGTGGTTTGGGGGGCCCTAGCACAGATACGCAGTATTTT
.	TRBV7-8	.	TRBJ2-1	CASSLGSAGNPNEQFF	TGTGCCAGCAGCTTAGGTTCCGCAGGCAACCCCAATGAGCAGTTCTTC
.	TRBV7-2	.	TRBJ2-5	CASSSRGGRETQYF	TGTGCCAGCAGCTCCCGCGGAGGGAGGGAGACCCAGTACTTC
.	TRBV19	.	TRBJ1-1	CASSLTGWTEAFF	TGTGCCAGTAGCCTTACAGGGTGGACTGAAGCTTTCTTT
.	TRBV11-2	.	TRBJ2-7	CASSQPRTDSDEQYF	TGTGCCAGCAGCCAGCCCCGGACAGATTCGGACGAGCAGTACTTC
.	TRBV5-1	.	TRBJ2-5	CASSFPQAETQYF	TGCGCCAGCAGCTTCCCCCAGGCAGAGACCCAGTACTTC
few	TRBV10-2	.	TRBJ1-5	CASSAQGNQPQHF	TGCGCCAGCAGTGCCCAGGGAAATCAGCCCCAGCATTTT
.	TRBV2	TRBD1	TRBJ1-1	CASSEWDRGTEAFF	TGTGCCAGCAGTGAATGGGACAGGGGCACTGAAGCTTTCTTT
once	TRBV5-1	.	TRBJ1-2	CASSLGELYGYTF	TGCGCCAGCAGCTTAGGGGAACTCTATGGCTACACCTTC
.	TRBV29-1	TRBD1	TRBJ2-1	CSVGSRKGGPPYNEQFF	TGCAGCGTTGGGTCCCGTAAAGGGGGCCCACCTTACAATGAGCAGTTCTTC
.	TRBV10-3	.	TRBJ2-7	CAISEGRGSYEQYF	TGTGCCATCAGTGAGGGCAGGGGCTCCTACGAGCAGTACTTC
few	TRBV5-6	.	TRBJ1-2	CASSFLLSAGYTF	TGTGCCAGCAGCTTCCTTTTGAGTGCAGGCTACACCTTC
.	TRBV2	.	TRBJ2-3	CAITTATSTDTQYF	TGTGCCATTACGACGGCGACTAGCACAGATACGCAGTATTTT
.	TRBV7-2	.	TRBJ2-4	CASSLALRQPENIQYF	TGTGCCAGCAGCTTAGCGCTCCGACAGCCAGAAAACATTCAGTACTTC
.	TRBV28	TRBD1	TRBJ1-6	CASSDHAGQGNSPLHF	TGTGCCAGCAGCGACCACGCGGGACAGGGGAACTCACCCCTCCACTTT
once	TRBV11-3	.	TRBJ1-2	CASSLVGGDYGYTF	TGTGCCAGCAGCTTAGTAGGGGGGGACTATGGCTACACCTTC
.	TRBV11-2	.	TRBJ2-6	CASSLGGGPSGANVLTF	TGTGCCAGCAGCTTAGGAGGCGGGCCCTCTGGGGCCAACGTCCTGACTTTC
.	TRBV7-9	.	TRBJ1-1	CASAGTFFGDTEAFF	TGTGCCAGTGCGGGAACGTTTTTCGGGGACACTGAAGCTTTCTTT
.	TRBV7-6	.	TRBJ2-3	CASTLQASGTDTQYF	TGTGCCAGCACCCTTCAGGCTAGCGGCACAGATACGCAGTATTTT
.	TRBV7-6	.	TRBJ2-5	CASSRGGAGLETQYF	TGTGCCAGCAGCCGAGGGGGGGCCGGGTTAGAGACCCAGTACTTC
once	TRBV27	TRBD1	TRBJ1-1	CASRAWTGENTEAFF	TGTGCCAGCAGGGCCTGGACAGGAGAGAACACTGAAGCTTTCTTT
few	TRBV2	.	TRBJ1-3	CASSIPVRNTIYF	TGTGCCAGCTCAATCCCGGTGAGAAACACCATATATTTT
.	TRBV27	TRBD2	TRBJ2-1	CASSFGVAGGASNEQFF	TGTGCCAGCAGTTTTGGGGTAGCGGGGGGGGCAAGTAATGAGCAGTTCTTC
.	TRBV5-6	.	TRBJ1-5	CASSLERQPDQPQHF	TGTGCCAGCAGCTTGGAGCGTCAGCCAGATCAGCCCCAGCATTTT
once	TRBV5-1	.	TRBJ2-1	CASSLDTSYEQFF	TGCGCCAGCAGCTTGGATACTAGTTATGAGCAGTTCTTC
.	TRBV10-2	.	TRBJ1-5	CASSKGNRQPQHF	TGCGCCAGCAGTAAAGGGAACAGGCAGCCCCAGCATTTT